Presented here are 27 T cell receptor beta chains from one specimen sequenced in a study of Tregs in tolerant kidney transplant recipients. Only in-frame clones appear in the TCRdb table, and some are missing; sequencing was by immunoSEQ multiplex PCR. The sample table sets out roughly 5,700 clones. Mixed chimerism was transient after nonmyeloablative marrow transplants from related graft donors. The starting material was CD4+ T cells from blood (PBMCs), obtained about 15 months after the transplant. The receptors were sampled from a human patient who received a combined kidney and bone marrow transplant. Some T cells may possibly be graft donor cells.

Of note for this clone: The CDR3 end is not reached by the read, which stops 3 residues before it; the germline J gene fills it in. The chain joins TRBV19 to TRBJ1-2, with a weak D call TRBD1 (5 bases). CDR3 length equals 14 residues. Germline V gene data show CDR1 as LNHDA and CDR2 as SQIVND (reference sequence). V was clipped by 5 bases and J by 7 bases, with 17 bases between them. The CDR3 spells CASSEVSQGGGYTF. The CDR3 DNA, read in part, is TGTGCCAGTAGTGAGGTTAGCCAGGGTGGTGGC.

Judged by frequency, this clone is medium-sized. From the germline J gene comes the end of the CDR3, since the read stops 3 residues before it. The chain is built from TRBV6-1 and TRBJ2-3; TRBD1 matches at 8 bases. The CDR3 has 15 amino acids. The germline gives CDR1 MNHNS, CDR2 SASEGT. Trimming took 4 bases from V and 5 from J; bases not matched to a gene: 8. CDR3 sequence: CASSAQGADVDTQYF. Incomplete CDR3 DNA: TGTGCCAGCAGTGCCCAGGGGGCCGATGTAGATACG.

On this clone itself: The read comes to an end 3 residues before the CDR3 does, leaving the germline J gene to fill in the end. This sequence joins TRBV6-2 or TRBV6-3 and TRBJ1-1, with 8 bases fitting TRBD1. This CDR3 is built from 14 residues. CDR1 is MNHEY and CDR2 is SVGEGT in the germline V gene. V trimming: 4 bases; J trimming: 6 bases; junction bases outside the gene matches: 7. The sequenced part of the CDR3 DNA is TGTGCCAGCAGTTGGGGACAGGCCGGGTCTGAA. Amino acids: CASSWGQAGSE. The CDR3 in full is CASSWGQAGSEAFF.

Concerning this clone itself: The sequence runs out 3 residues before the end of the CDR3; the remainder is reconstructed from the germline J gene. This chain joins TRBV6-4 and TRBJ2-2; no reliable D call. CDR1 is MRHNA and CDR2 is SNTAGT in the germline V gene. The CDR3 has 14 amino acids. V lost 8 bases and J 2 bases, leaving 12 bases between the germline ends. The sequenced part of the CDR3 DNA is TGTGCCAGCCGTCTTCAGCGTAACACCGGGGAG. Translating it yields CASRLQRNTGE. The entire CDR3 is CASRLQRNTGELFF.

To note about this clone: Read coverage stops 3 residues before the CDR3 terminus; the germline J gene supplies the remainder. The chain joins TRBV19 to TRBJ2-3; 7 bases line up with TRBD1. The CDR3 spans 12 residues. With 9 bases clipped from V and 4 bases from J, the junction kept 4 bases outside the gene matches. Germline V CDR1 and CDR2: LNHDA, SQIVND (reference sequence). The CDR3 is CASAQGSDTQYF. Partial CDR3 DNA: TGTGCCAGCGCACAGGGGTCAGATACG.

About this clone: The CDR3 goes on 3 residues after the read ends, and that part is filled in from the germline J gene. This chain links TRBV5-1 with TRBJ2-2, with a weak D call TRBD2 (6 bases). V lost 4 bases and J lost 1, with 11 bases in between. This CDR3 is built from 15 residues. Germline V gene sequence: CDR1 SGHRS, CDR2 YFSETQ. The CDR3 DNA, read in part, is TGCGCCAGCAGCCAGGACTACCTGAACACCGGGGAG. The encoded protein is CASSQDYLNTGE. The entire CDR3 reads CASSQDYLNTGELFF.

CDR3 bases read: TGTGCCAGTAGGAGACAGGGGACCACCGGGGAG. Amino acid sequence: CASRRQGTTGE. The complete CDR3 reads CASRRQGTTGELFF. The chain joins TRBV19 to TRBJ2-2; 8 positions match TRBD1. The read falls 3 residues short of the CDR3 end, and the missing part is taken from the germline J gene. After removal of 6 bases from V and 4 bases from J, the junction contained 4 bases not matched to a gene. The germline V gene has CDR1 LNHDA and CDR2 SQIVND (reference sequence). This CDR3 spans 14 amino acids.

Notes on this clone: The read terminates 3 residues before the CDR3 end, so the remaining end is supplied by the germline J gene. V gene TRBV7-9 combines with J gene TRBJ2-1; D might be TRBD2 (7 bases). With 3 bases removed from V and 8 bases from J, the gap between germline ends came to 17 bases. This CDR3 contains 15 residues. Per germline, CDR1 SEHNR and CDR2 FQNEAQ (reference sequence). The sequenced CDR3 bases are TGTGCCAGCAGCTTCCGGCGGGGGCAGAGCGATGAG. Translated: CASSFRRGQSDE. The full CDR3 sequence reads CASSFRRGQSDEQFF.

Comment on this clone: The read terminates 3 residues before the CDR3 end, so the remaining end is supplied by the germline J gene. V and J are TRBV10-2 and TRBJ2-7, with 11 positions matching TRBD2. The germline CDR1 and CDR2 sequences are WSHSY and SAAADI. The CDR3 spans 14 residues. J was trimmed by 0 bases and V by 8 bases; bases with no gene match: 3. The part of the CDR3 DNA that was read is TGCGCCAGCGGTCTAGCGGGGGGCTCCTACGAG. Its protein product is CASGLAGGSYE. In full, the CDR3 is CASGLAGGSYEQYF.

About this clone itself: The read terminates 3 residues before the CDR3 end, so the remaining end is supplied by the germline J gene. The chain carries TRBV10-3 and TRBJ2-7; 7 bases fit TRBD1. Germline CDR1 reads ENHRY; CDR2 reads SYGVKD. Unmatched junction bases numbered 7, after V lost 2 bases and J lost 3 bases. The length of the CDR3 is 15 residues. CDR3 DNA (partial): TGTGCCATCAGTGAGCCGACAGGGTCAAACTACGAG. Translation gives CAISEPTGSNYE. The CDR3 in full is CAISEPTGSNYEQYF.

Details on this clone: The read terminates 3 residues ahead of where the CDR3 ends, so the germline J gene completes it. The rearrangement joins TRBV20-1 to TRBJ1-2; the match to TRBD1 covers 8 bases. V was pared by 1 base and J by 7 bases, with 5 bases of the junction left unmatched. The CDR3 spans 13 residues. The germline gives CDR1 DFQATT, CDR2 SNEGSKA (reference sequence). This CDR3 is CSARAGGRSGYTF. Incomplete CDR3 DNA: TGCAGTGCTAGAGCAGGGGGCAGGAGTGGC.

A note on this clone: The observed sequence ends 3 residues before the CDR3 terminus, with the missing tail filled in from the germline J gene. The chain uses TRBV20-1 and TRBJ2-7, with 8 nucleotides matching TRBD2. From germline, CDR1 is DFQATT and CDR2 SNEGSKA (reference sequence). After removal of 5 bases from V and 3 bases from J, the junction contained 12 bases not matched to a gene. The CDR3 length is 15 residues. The CDR3 DNA, read in part, is TGCAGTGCTGACAACCCCGGGACTAGTAGCTACGAG. Translation gives CSADNPGTSSYE. The whole CDR3 sequence reads CSADNPGTSSYEQYF.

This clone registers medium-sized by frequency. Read data end 3 residues before the CDR3 end; the end is taken from the germline J gene. The chain uses TRBV6-2 or TRBV6-3 and TRBJ2-7; 9 nucleotides align to TRBD2. Germline V gene data show CDR1 as MNHEY and CDR2 as SVGEGT. There are 15 residues in the CDR3. With V trimmed by 5 bases and J by 2 bases, 7 bases remained unmatched. CDR3 protein: CASSRLAVLTYEQYF. CDR3 DNA (partial): TGTGCCAGCAGTCGACTAGCGGTGTTAACCTACGAG.

As to this clone: The read halts 3 residues ahead of the CDR3 end, with the missing end drawn from the germline J gene. V and J are TRBV10-3 and TRBJ1-2; D gene unclear. This CDR3 has 12 amino acids. Germline lookup yields CDR1 ENHRY and CDR2 SYGVKD. V was clipped by 3 bases and J by 5 bases, with 7 bases between them. The CDR3 loop reads CAISDRLYGYTF. The CDR3 DNA, read in part, is TGTGCCATCAGTGACCGGTTATATGGC.

Considering frequency, this clone is medium-sized. The sequenced fragment ends 3 residues before the CDR3 boundary, so the rest is inferred from the germline J gene. The chain is built from TRBV7-2 and TRBJ1-4; TRBD1 matches 9 bases. The CDR3 has 15 residues. The germline V gene encodes CDR1 SGHTA and CDR2 FQGNSA. V shed 4 bases, J shed 4 bases, and the junction held 4 bases outside the gene matches. The CDR3 bases that were read are TGTGCCAGCAGCTCCCGGACAGGGGATAATGAAAAA. This sequence encodes CASSSRTGDNEK. The CDR3 in full is CASSSRTGDNEKLFF.

To note about this clone: The CDR3 end falls 3 residues outside the read, so it is completed with the germline J gene. V gene TRBV20-1 combines with J gene TRBJ2-3, with D possibly being TRBD2 (6 bases). This CDR3 spans 13 amino acids. With 7 bases removed from V and 0 bases from J, the gap between germline ends came to 11 bases. The V gene's germline CDR1 is DFQATT and CDR2 SNEGSKA (reference sequence). The part of the CDR3 DNA that was read is TGCAGTGGGAGGGCTCGTAGCACAGATACG. As protein: CSGRARSTDT. The whole CDR3 region reads CSGRARSTDTQYF.

A word on this clone: The read terminates 3 residues before the CDR3 end, so the remaining end is supplied by the germline J gene. The chain combines TRBV6-2 or TRBV6-3 with TRBJ1-2, with 8 bases lining up with TRBD1. The germline gives CDR1 MNHEY, CDR2 SVGEGT. Trimming at V came to 6 bases and at J to 2 bases, leaving 5 bases not matched to a gene. The CDR3 sequence is 14 residues long. The sequenced part of the CDR3 DNA is TGTGCCAGCAGCTCCCGACAGGGGAACTATGGC. Its translation is CASSSRQGNYG. The full CDR3 reads CASSSRQGNYGYTF.

In regard to this clone: The read is 3 residues too short to cover the CDR3 end, so that end is filled in from the germline J gene. This chain joins TRBV7-9 and TRBJ2-3; 7 bases are a match to TRBD1. The CDR3 has 14 amino acids. CDR1 is SEHNR, CDR2 FQNEAQ, per germline (reference sequence). V shed 3 bases, J shed 6 bases, and the junction held 6 bases outside the gene matches. The CDR3: CASSFTGVADTQYF. The CDR3 bases that were read are TGTGCCAGCAGCTTTACAGGGGTGGCTGATACG. Using reference TRBV7-9 and TRBJ2-3 for the parts outside the CDR3, the full variable domain is DTGVSQNPRHKITKRGQNVTFRCDPISEHNRLYWYRQTLGQGPEFLTYFQNEAQLEKSRLLSDRFSAERPKGSFSTLEIQRTEQGDSAMYLCASSFTGVADTQYFGPGTRLTVL.

This clone counts as medium-sized by frequency. The CDR3 is cut off 3 residues early in the read; its end comes from the germline J gene. The V and J genes are TRBV5-1 and TRBJ1-1, with D uncertain. V was shortened by 1 base and J by 1 base, with 8 bases between the two germline ends. The germline V gene encodes CDR1 SGHRS and CDR2 YFSETQ. The CDR3 has 14 amino acids. Here the CDR3 reads CASSLKGQNTEAFF. CDR3 DNA (partial): TGCGCCAGCAGCTTGAAAGGCCAGAACACTGAA.

Worth noting for this clone: The read gets to within 3 residues of the CDR3 end, and the germline J gene fills in the rest. The chain is built from TRBV6-2 or TRBV6-3 and TRBJ2-5, with 8 bases identical to TRBD1. V was clipped by 10 bases and J by 4 bases; unmatched bases: 2. The germline V gene encodes CDR1 MNHEY and CDR2 SVGEGT. The CDR3 is 11 residues long. CDR3 DNA, as far as it was read: TGTGCCACGGGACAGGCAGAGACC. Its protein product is CATGQAET. The full CDR3 sequence reads CATGQAETQYF.

By frequency, this clone registers medium-sized. The read stops 3 residues short of the end of the CDR3; the missing end is completed from the germline J gene. This chain uses TRBV2 with TRBJ2-7; 11 nucleotides align to TRBD1. Trimming removed 8 bases from V and 5 bases from J; junction bases left unmatched: 8. CDR3 length: 14 residues. CDR1 and CDR2 from the germline V gene are SNHLY and FYNNEI. CDR3 sequence reads: CASQRTGGNNEQYF. CDR3 DNA (partial): TGTGCCAGCCAACGGACAGGGGGCAACAACGAG.

Comments on this clone: The observed sequence ends 3 residues before the CDR3 terminus, with the missing tail filled in from the germline J gene. The V call is TRBV5-1, the J call TRBJ1-1, with D unclear. Germline lookup yields CDR1 SGHRS and CDR2 YFSETQ. V shed 0 bases and J shed 3 bases, with 6 bases lying between them. CDR3 length equals 13 residues. CDR3 DNA, as far as it was read: TGCGCCAGCAGCTTGGACGGGTACACTGAA. Translation: CASSLDGYTE. The full CDR3 is CASSLDGYTEAFF.

With regard to this clone: The read ends 3 residues before the CDR3 terminus; that terminus is restored from the germline J gene. The chain combines TRBV7-9 with TRBJ2-3; D gene uncertain. Germline CDR1 is SEHNR and CDR2 is FQNEAQ (reference sequence). The CDR3 is made up of 13 amino acids. V was trimmed by 5 bases and J by 3 bases, leaving 9 bases between them. CDR3 protein: CASSVPSTDTQYF. CDR3 DNA, as far as it was read: TGTGCCAGCAGCGTACCTAGTACAGATACG.

In the case of this clone: The DNA ends 3 residues before the CDR3 does, and the rest of the CDR3 is filled in from the germline J gene. This chain joins TRBV20-1 and TRBJ2-1, with D possibly being TRBD2 (5 bases). From germline, CDR1 is DFQATT and CDR2 SNEGSKA (reference sequence). V shed 5 bases and J shed 0 bases, with 11 bases lying between them. The CDR3 is made up of 14 amino acids. The covered CDR3 bases are TGCAGTGCTCCCGAGCGGTACTCCTACAATGAG. Its protein product is CSAPERYSYNE. The complete CDR3 reads CSAPERYSYNEQFF.

As to this clone: The DNA ends 3 residues before the CDR3 does, and the rest of the CDR3 is filled in from the germline J gene. This rearrangement joins TRBV5-1 to TRBJ1-1; a weak D match, TRBD1 (6 bases). CDR3 length: 14 residues. V was pared by 6 bases and J by 1 base, with 13 bases between. Germline CDR1 reads SGHRS; CDR2 reads YFSETQ. The CDR3 reads CASTISTGNTEAFF. The sequenced part of the CDR3 DNA is TGCGCCAGCACAATCTCGACAGGGAACACTGAA.

This clone registers medium-sized by frequency. The CDR3 extends 3 residues past the end of the read, so its final part is completed from the germline J gene. This rearrangement joins TRBV2 to TRBJ2-1, with D possibly matching TRBD2 (7 bases). V shed 4 bases and J shed 6 bases, with 16 bases lying between them. Looked up from germline, CDR1 is SNHLY and CDR2 is FYNNEI. The CDR3 extends over 15 amino acids. The covered CDR3 bases are TGTGCCAGCAGTGTGCAAGGGGGAGGGGGCAATGAG. Translated: CASSVQGGGGNE. The whole CDR3 sequence reads CASSVQGGGGNEQFF.

To note about this clone: The read ends 3 residues early relative to the CDR3; the germline J gene fills the gap. The gene calls are TRBV20-1 and TRBJ1-5; TRBD1 matches 12 bases. J lost 6 bases, V lost 6 bases, and 9 bases had no gene match. Looked up from germline, CDR1 is DFQATT and CDR2 is SNEGSKA (reference sequence). The CDR3 has 15 residues. Here the CDR3 reads CSARLGTGGVQPQHF. The part of the CDR3 DNA that was read is TGCAGTGCAAGACTCGGGACAGGGGGCGTTCAGCCC.